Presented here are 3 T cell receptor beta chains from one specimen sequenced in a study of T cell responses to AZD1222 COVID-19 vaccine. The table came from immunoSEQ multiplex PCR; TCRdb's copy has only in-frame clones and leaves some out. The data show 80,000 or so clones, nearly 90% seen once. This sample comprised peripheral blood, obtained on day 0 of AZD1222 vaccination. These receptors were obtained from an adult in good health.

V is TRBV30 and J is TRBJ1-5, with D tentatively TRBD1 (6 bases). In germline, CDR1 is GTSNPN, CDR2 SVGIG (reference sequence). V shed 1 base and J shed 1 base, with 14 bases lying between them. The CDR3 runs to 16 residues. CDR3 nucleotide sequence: TGTGCCTGGAGTGGACTGGGGGGGACAAGCAATCAGCCCCAGCATTTT. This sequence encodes CAWSGLGGTSNQPQHF.

DNA of the CDR3: TGTGCCAGCAGCCAGCTAGATGCTAGTTCACCCCTCCACTTT. As protein: CASSQLDASSPLHF. V and J are TRBV6-2 or TRBV6-3 and TRBJ1-6, with D unclear. CDR3 length equals 14 residues. Deletions cut 6 bases from V and 9 bases from J, with 15 bases between. In germline, CDR1 is MNHEY, CDR2 SVGEGT.

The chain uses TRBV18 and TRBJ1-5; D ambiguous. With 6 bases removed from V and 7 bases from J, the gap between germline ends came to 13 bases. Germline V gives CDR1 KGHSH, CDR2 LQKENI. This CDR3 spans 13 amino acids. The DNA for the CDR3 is TGTGCCAGCTCCTTGGCACTGATGCAGCCCCAGCATTTT. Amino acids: CASSLALMQPQHF.